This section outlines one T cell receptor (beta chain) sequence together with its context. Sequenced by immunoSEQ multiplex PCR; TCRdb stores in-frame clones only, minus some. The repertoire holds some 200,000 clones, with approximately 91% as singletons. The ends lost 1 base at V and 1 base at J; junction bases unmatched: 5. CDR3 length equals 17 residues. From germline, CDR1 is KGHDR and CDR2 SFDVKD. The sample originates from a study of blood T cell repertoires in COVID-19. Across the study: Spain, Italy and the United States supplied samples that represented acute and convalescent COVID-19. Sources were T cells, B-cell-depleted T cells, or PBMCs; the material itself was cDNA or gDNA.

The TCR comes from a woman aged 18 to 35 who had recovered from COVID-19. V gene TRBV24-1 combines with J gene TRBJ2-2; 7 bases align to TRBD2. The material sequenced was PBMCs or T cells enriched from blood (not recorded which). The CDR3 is CATSDFGRGGNTGELFF. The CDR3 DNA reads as TGTGCCACCAGTGATTTCGGCCGCGGGGGGAACACCGGGGAGCTGTTTTTT.